These T cell receptor beta chains were read from a single sample in a study of blood T cell repertoires in COVID-19. TCRdb's table, derived via immunoSEQ multiplex PCR, lists solely in-frame clones and lacks some. The table includes about 200,000 clones, 85% to 90% detected once. Specimen: peripheral blood. These receptor sequences come from a man older than 75 with acute or convalescent COVID-19. The CDR3 runs from the conserved cysteine through the conserved F or W. The order of the fields is CDR3 DNA, CDR3 protein, clone size, CDR3 length, D gene, V gene, J gene. A D gene is named only where the DNA matches it firmly. Where a row states a size, it is once, few, many or the class of an expanded clone; other rows omit it.

TGTGCCAGCGGTGGGACTACCGACCTCAATGAGCAGTTCTTC	CASGGTTDLNEQFF	.	14	TRBD2	TRBV7-9	TRBJ2-1
TGTGCCAGCAGTTCCCAGTTCTACGAGCAGTACTTC	CASSSQFYEQYF	.	12	.	TRBV2	TRBJ2-7
TGCAGCGTTGAGGGGGCGCGAGGGGAGCAGTACTTC	CSVEGARGEQYF	.	12	.	TRBV29-1	TRBJ2-7
TGTGCCAGTAGTATAGATCAGGACCGGGACAGGGGTCGTGTTGAAGCTTTCTTT	CASSIDQDRDRGRVEAFF	.	18	TRBD1	TRBV19	TRBJ1-1
TGTGCCAGCAGCTTAGCGCAACAGATTAATTCACCCCTCCACTTT	CASSLAQQINSPLHF	.	15	.	TRBV7-8	TRBJ1-6
TGTGCCAGCAGCCCGAATGCGATAGCAAACAATGAGCAGTTCTTC	CASSPNAIANNEQFF	.	15	.	TRBV11-2	TRBJ2-1
TGTGCCAGTATGCCCGGGGACAGGGTGGCTAATGGCTACACCTTC	CASMPGDRVANGYTF	.	15	TRBD1	TRBV19	TRBJ1-2
TGTGCCAGCAGCTTGTTAGGCGGGACCGACACCGGGGAGCTGTTTTTT	CASSLLGGTDTGELFF	few	16	.	TRBV5-4	TRBJ2-2
TGTGCCAGCGGTGGGGCAGGGCCCTATGGCTACACCTTC	CASGGAGPYGYTF	once	13	.	TRBV27	TRBJ1-2
TGTGCCAGCAGCCAAGACTCCCTAGCGGGGGGGGGCTACGAGCAGTACTTC	CASSQDSLAGGGYEQYF	.	17	TRBD2	TRBV3-1/TRBV3-2	TRBJ2-7
TGTGCCAGCAGTCAGAGAGCCCGGGGGGGAGCTTTCTTT	CASSQRARGGAFF	.	13	.	TRBV6-5	TRBJ1-1
TGTGCCAGCAGAACCAGGGCGGGATCATCCGGGGAGCTGTTTTTT	CASRTRAGSSGELFF	.	15	.	TRBV27	TRBJ2-2
TGTGCCAGCAGCTTAGATCCGGGGTGGGAAGAGACCCAGTACTTC	CASSLDPGWEETQYF	.	15	.	TRBV11-2	TRBJ2-5
TGTGCCAGCAGTTACGCCAGGGAGACCCAGTACTTC	CASSYARETQYF	.	12	.	TRBV6-2/TRBV6-3	TRBJ2-5
TGCAGCGCCAACAGGGAGGGCACTGAAGCTTTCTTT	CSANREGTEAFF	.	12	.	TRBV29-1	TRBJ1-1
TGTGCCAGCAGTGTAGGAGCGGTGAATGAGCAGTTCTTC	CASSVGAVNEQFF	.	13	.	TRBV28	TRBJ2-1
TGTGCCAGCAGTTTAAGAGGGTTGGGCGCTGAAGCTTTCTTT	CASSLRGLGAEAFF	.	14	.	TRBV27	TRBJ1-1
TGTGCCAGCTCACCCGGGACAGATACGCAGTATTTT	CASSPGTDTQYF	.	12	.	TRBV18	TRBJ2-3
TGTGCCAGCAGTACTGGCCCGGGACAGGGTGGAGAGACCCAGTACTTC	CASSTGPGQGGETQYF	.	16	TRBD1	TRBV7-9	TRBJ2-5
TGTGCCAGCAGTTTGCGTGAAAAACTGTTTTTT	CASSLREKLFF	.	11	.	TRBV28	TRBJ1-4
TGTGCCTGGAGTGCTGGGCAGCAGTACTTC	CAWSAGQQYF	.	10	.	TRBV30	TRBJ2-7
TGTGCCAGCAGCCAGACTAGGTTCGGGGAGACCCAGTACTTC	CASSQTRFGETQYF	.	14	.	TRBV14	TRBJ2-5
TGTGCCAGCAGCGGCCAGACAGGGGGCACTGAAGCTTTCTTT	CASSGQTGGTEAFF	.	14	TRBD1	TRBV11-2	TRBJ1-1
TGTGCCAGCAGCCGGACAGACGCCTATAATTCACCCCTCCACTTT	CASSRTDAYNSPLHF	once	15	.	TRBV9	TRBJ1-6
TGTGCCAGCAGTTTCTCAGGGAACACTGAAGCTTTCTTT	CASSFSGNTEAFF	.	13	.	TRBV27	TRBJ1-1
TGTGCCAGCAGCCCTTCATACAGGGGAGATACGCAGTATTTT	CASSPSYRGDTQYF	.	14	TRBD1	TRBV5-4	TRBJ2-3
TGCGCCAGCAGCCGATCGAGGGGGTCTTTCGAGACCCAGTACTTC	CASSRSRGSFETQYF	.	15	.	TRBV4-1	TRBJ2-5
TGTGCCAGCGTTTTGAGCGGGGGACAAGAGACCCAGTACTTC	CASVLSGGQETQYF	.	14	TRBD2	TRBV6-5	TRBJ2-5
TGTGCCAGCAGTGAAGGGCCGGGGGTTGGTAATGAAAAACTGTTTTTT	CASSEGPGVGNEKLFF	.	16	.	TRBV6-1	TRBJ1-4
TGTGCCAGCAGCCAACCCCTCTATGGCTACACCTTC	CASSQPLYGYTF	few	12	.	TRBV4-2	TRBJ1-2
TGTGCCAGCAGCTTGGGAGGGACAGCAAATCAGCCCCAGCATTTT	CASSLGGTANQPQHF	once	15	TRBD1	TRBV5-4	TRBJ1-5
TGTGCCAGCAGCCTTAGTATGTCCGAGACCCAGTACTTC	CASSLSMSETQYF	.	13	.	TRBV7-2	TRBJ2-5
TGTGCCAGCGCCAGCGGGAGCACAGATACGCAGTATTTT	CASASGSTDTQYF	.	13	.	TRBV27	TRBJ2-3
TGTGCCAGTCTTCGCGGACTAGCGGACACAGATACGCAGTATTTT	CASLRGLADTDTQYF	few	15	TRBD2	TRBV7-2	TRBJ2-3
TGTGCCAGCAGCGCTACAGGTTTAGCCAAAAACATTCAGTACTTC	CASSATGLAKNIQYF	.	15	.	TRBV28	TRBJ2-4
TGTGCCAGCAGCTTACGGCCAGGGTATGGCTACACCTTC	CASSLRPGYGYTF	.	13	.	TRBV7-3	TRBJ1-2
TGCGCCAGCAGCTTGAGGGCGGCGGGAGCCACAGATACGCAGTATTTT	CASSLRAAGATDTQYF	.	16	TRBD2	TRBV5-1	TRBJ2-3
TGTGCCAGCAGCGAGGGATCTCAGCCCCAGCATTTT	CASSEGSQPQHF	.	12	.	TRBV12-3/TRBV12-4	TRBJ1-5
TGTGCCAGCAGCGCCGATGCCGGGACACAGTATGGCTACACCTTC	CASSADAGTQYGYTF	.	15	.	TRBV9	TRBJ1-2
TGTGCCAGCAGCTTAGCGGCAGGGCGGAACACTGAAGCTTTCTTT	CASSLAAGRNTEAFF	.	15	.	TRBV11-2	TRBJ1-1
TGTGCCAGCAGTGAAGATGGACTAGCGGAAGAGACCCAGTACTTC	CASSEDGLAEETQYF	.	15	TRBD2	TRBV2	TRBJ2-5
TGTGCCAGCAGAACCGGCGCTCGGAGGGCTTTCTTT	CASRTGARRAFF	.	12	.	TRBV27	TRBJ1-1
TGTGCCAGTAGAACCACCGGAGGCGGCTATAATTCACCCCTCCACTTT	CASRTTGGGYNSPLHF	.	16	.	TRBV19	TRBJ1-6
TGTGCCAGCAGCGCTAGACAGGGCGCTTTTAACTATGGCTACACCTTC	CASSARQGAFNYGYTF	.	16	TRBD1	TRBV9	TRBJ1-2
TGTGCCAGCAGTTACGGACTAGCGGTCAATGAGCAGTTCTTC	CASSYGLAVNEQFF	.	14	TRBD2	TRBV6-6	TRBJ2-1